Each of the 7 T cell receptor beta chains below was sequenced from the same sample in a study of human T cells and chemical hapten exposure. Time point reported: patch test 2, 6 weeks after DPC sensitization. Treatment meaning: therapeutic diphenylcyclopropenone sensitization with weekly scalp DPC. MiXCR, run by TCRdb on the RACE reads, gives a single entry per CDR3 protein. The sample lists more than 85,000 distinct CDR3 sequences, 9% to 9.5% occurring once. The specimen was whole blood, collected in connection with sensitization to the hapten diphenylcyclopropenone (DPC). The receptors originated from a woman aged 35 to 49 with alopecia areata. Some clones in this sample may be carry-over from other donors' samples.

This clonotype was seen a handful of times. The genes are TRBV12-3 or TRBV12-4 and TRBJ2-7; TRBD2 agrees at 9 bases. Trimming at V came to 3 bases and at J to 3 bases, leaving 6 bases not matched to a gene. This CDR3 comprises 15 residues. In DNA form, the CDR3 reads TGTGCCAGCAGTTTTTCGGGGACTAGCAGCTACGAGCAGTACTTC. Translated: CASSFSGTSSYEQYF.

This clonotype has a count of ten or more. The rearrangement uses TRBV7-3 and TRBJ2-3; TRBD1 matches 8 bases. The CDR3 is made up of 16 amino acids. Per the germline V gene, CDR1 is SGHTA and CDR2 is FQGTGA. V lost 5 bases to trimming and J lost 5 bases; unmatched junction nucleotides: 12. CDR3: CASSPQGTGGLDTQYF. The CDR3 region has the DNA TGTGCCAGCAGCCCCCAGGGGACAGGCGGATTAGATACGCAGTATTTT.

In its sample, this clonotype was seen once. A much larger clonotype is one base distant, so this may be a read error. V usage is TRBV10-3 and J usage is TRBJ1-5, with D possibly TRBD1 on 5 matching bases. Per germline, CDR1 ENHRY and CDR2 SYGVKD. This CDR3 comprises 17 residues. With 7 bases removed from V and 4 bases from J, the gap between germline ends came to 23 bases. The CDR3 DNA reads TGTGCCATCAATACTCTCGCTGCTGGGGGATTGAATCAGCCCCAGCATTTT. It yields the protein CAINTLAAGGLNQPQHF.

The V and J genes are TRBV6-2 or TRBV6-3 and TRBJ2-5, with 11 bases matching TRBD2. In germline, CDR1 is MNHEY, CDR2 SVGEGT. The CDR3 length is 19 residues. Trimming took 0 bases from V and 1 from J; bases not matched to a gene: 10. The CDR3 loop is CASSYSRTGLAETQETQYF. As DNA, the CDR3 is TGTGCCAGCAGTTACTCTAGAACGGGACTAGCGGAGACCCAAGAGACCCAGTACTTC.

This sequence joins TRBV12-3 or TRBV12-4 and TRBJ2-1; TRBD2 matches 7 bases. Germline trimming cut 2 bases from V and 6 bases from J; bases unmatched to any gene: 4. The CDR3 totals 14 residues. CDR3 bases: TGTGCCAGCAGTTTAAGCGGGACTTTCAATGAGCAGTTCTTC. It specifies CASSLSGTFNEQFF.

This clonotype was detected ten times or more. The chain uses TRBV3-2 and TRBJ2-7; the table gives TRBD1 as D, unverified against the DNA. TRBV3-2 is an annotated pseudogene. The CDR3 has 15 amino acids. Here the CDR3 reads CASSHTGKLGYEQYF. CDR3 nucleotide sequence: TGTGCCAGCAGCCATACAGGGAAGTTAGGCTACGAGCAGTACTTC.

V gene TRBV4-2 combines with J gene TRBJ2-3, with 10 nucleotides matching TRBD2. The CDR3 has 17 residues. V dropped 1 base and J dropped 4; count of bases not matched to a gene: 8. Germline V gene sequence: CDR1 LGHNA, CDR2 YNFKEQ. The CDR3: CASSQGRAGGPADTQYF. The DNA for the CDR3 is TGTGCCAGCAGCCAAGGGAGAGCGGGGGGGCCCGCAGATACGCAGTATTTT.